The 3 T cell receptor beta chains listed next were all sequenced from one sample in a study of cytomegalovirus exposure and HLA in healthy donors. Sequencing was performed with immunoSEQ multiplex PCR; in TCRdb, only in-frame clones are kept and a portion is missing. The table includes hundreds of thousands of clones, roughly 88% detected once. Material for sequencing was PBMCs. These receptors came from a young woman in good health and CMV-seronegative.

The chain combines TRBV2 with TRBJ2-1; D call uncertain. V was shortened by 2 bases and J by 10 bases, with 6 bases between the two germline ends. The V gene's germline CDR1 is SNHLY and CDR2 FYNNEI. The CDR3 is made up of 11 amino acids. This CDR3 reads CASSETWEQFF. DNA for the CDR3: TGTGCCAGCAGTGAAACTTGGGAGCAGTTCTTC.

The genes are TRBV29-1 and TRBJ2-1, with D uncertain. CDR1 SQVTM and CDR2 ANQGSEA come from the germline V gene. Between the trimmed V and J ends, which lost 5 bases and 7 bases, there was a span of 15 bases. The length of the CDR3 is 13 residues. In nucleotides, the CDR3 is TGCAGCGTTTATCAGTTTGGATTGAATGAGCAGTTCTTC. Amino acids: CSVYQFGLNEQFF.

The CDR3 nucleotides read TGTGCCAGCAGTTTTTGGAAAGGGGGAGGGCCCCAGCATTTT. Its translation is CASSFWKGGGPQHF. The chain recombines TRBV28 with TRBJ1-5, with D possibly matching TRBD1 (6 bases). This CDR3 comprises 14 residues. Germline V CDR1 and CDR2: MDHEN, SYDVKM. V was trimmed by 3 bases and J by 9 bases, leaving 15 bases between them.